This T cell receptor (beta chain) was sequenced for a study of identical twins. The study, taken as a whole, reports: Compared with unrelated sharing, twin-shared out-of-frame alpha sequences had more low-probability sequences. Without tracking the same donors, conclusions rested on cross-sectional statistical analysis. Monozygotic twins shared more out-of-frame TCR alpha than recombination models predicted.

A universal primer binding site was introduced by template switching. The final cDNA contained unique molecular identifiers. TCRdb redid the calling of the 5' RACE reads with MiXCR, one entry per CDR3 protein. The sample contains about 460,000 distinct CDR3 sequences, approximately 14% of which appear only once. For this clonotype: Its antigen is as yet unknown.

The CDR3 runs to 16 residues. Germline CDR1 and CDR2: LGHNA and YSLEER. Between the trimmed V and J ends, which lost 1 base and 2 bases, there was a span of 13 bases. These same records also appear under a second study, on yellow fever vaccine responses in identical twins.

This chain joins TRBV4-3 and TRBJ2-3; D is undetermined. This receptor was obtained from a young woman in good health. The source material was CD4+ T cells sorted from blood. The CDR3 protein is CASSQGAGQPTDTQYF. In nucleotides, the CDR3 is TGCGCCAGCAGCCAAGGAGCAGGCCAGCCCACAGATACGCAGTATTTT.